The entry below gives a single T cell receptor (beta chain) sequence along with its context. This record comes from a study of blood T cell repertoires in COVID-19. Background on the study: Some COVID-19 samples were acute and others convalescent; all came from the United States, Italy and Spain. PBMCs, B-cell-depleted T cells, or T cells were the source of the cDNA or gDNA that made up the material.

Authors' processing steps: By means of reference gene primer amplification, nucleated cell counts were estimated. Measured with immunoSEQ multiplex PCR; TCRdb has only the in-frame clones, and not every one. V, J and clone size reflect that table, while D and trimming were determined from the DNA. The sample shows fewer than 450,000 clones, 90% to 95% of them seen only once. V lost 3 bases, J lost 5 bases, and 11 bases stayed unmatched. Germline V lookup: CDR1 MNHEY, CDR2 SVGEGT. There are 17 residues in the CDR3. The TCR originated in a woman in her late teens or twenties who had recovered from COVID-19. The V and J genes are TRBV6-2 or TRBV6-3 and TRBJ2-1, with TRBD2 matching 9 bases. Sequenced input: peripheral blood. In DNA form, the CDR3 reads TGTGCCAGCAGTTATGAGTTTAGCGGGAGTCAGGACAATGAGCAGTTCTTC. Translating it yields CASSYEFSGSQDNEQFF.